This TCR beta chain appears in the sequencing data of a study of cytomegalovirus exposure and HLA in healthy donors. Though probably carrying unrecorded immune exposures, donors were nominally healthy at sampling. The CDR3 loop spans 14 amino acids. Losses at the gene ends were 8 bases for V and 1 base for J; bases not matched to a gene: 8. Per the germline V gene, CDR1 is SQVTM and CDR2 is ANQGSEA. Broader study findings: Earlier analysis looked at TCR beta V segments, and most were productive about 87% or about 30% of the time. Most CMV-associated TCR beta chains appeared HLA-restricted in a later analysis. Further analysis, carried out later, found HLA-associated TCR beta chains more clonally expanded than equally common other chains.

Primers included in the PCR were 60 Vbeta and 13 Jbeta primers. Clones were read by immunoSEQ multiplex PCR, and TCRdb kept only the in-frame ones, dropping some. The table for this sample gives 200,000 to 250,000 clones. Concerning this clone: The antigen is not known.

This chain uses TRBV29-1 with TRBJ1-1; 9 bases map to TRBD1. This TCR was recovered from a woman aged 30 to 39 in good health and CMV-seropositive. What was sequenced was PBMCs. The CDR3 DNA follows: TGCAGCACGATACAGGGGGCAGAGAACACTGAAGCTTTCTTT. Protein: CSTIQGAENTEAFF.